This T cell receptor beta chain was retrieved from a study of shared clonotypes between healthy human individuals. This clone was found a few times. What it binds is not known. Method: immunoSEQ multiplex PCR; TCRdb's copy keeps in-frame clones and lacks some. Here the sample spans under 1,100,000 clones, around 76% being singletons. Whole-study findings and limits: The diversity represented, both genetic and in exposure history, was limited by few donors.

CDR1 is MNHEY, CDR2 SVGAGI, per germline. Trimming shortened V by 11 bases and J by 6 bases, and 13 bases separated the two germline ends. This CDR3 region has 11 residues. Sequencing was carried out using memory CD4+ T cells sorted from blood. Documented subset: CD45RA-negative fraction. This receptor was taken from a man aged 18 to 35 in good health. This chain joins TRBV6-5 and TRBJ1-1, with D possibly being TRBD1 (5 bases). CDR3 DNA: TGTGCCTCCCGGACAAAGGCTGAAGCTTTCTTT. Protein: CASRTKAEAFF.